This TCR beta chain stems from a study of T-cell reconstitution after alpha-beta-depleted transplantation in children. Study-wide results and caveats: The origin of alpha-beta T cells about two months after transplant was reportedly several hundred expanded graft clones.

Germline V gene lookup returns CDR1 SSHAT and CDR2 FNYEAQ (reference sequence). With 0 bases removed from V and 3 bases from J, the gap between germline ends came to 14 bases. The CDR3 runs to 16 residues. Unique molecular identifiers tagged the TCRbeta library. One entry per CDR3 protein results from TCRdb running MiXCR on the PCR reads. The sample yields 550,000 to 800,000 distinct CDR3 sequences, about an eighth seen once. Comment on this clonotype: Its antigen is unknown.

This rearrangement joins TRBV7-7 to TRBJ2-5; possible D gene TRBD2, 6 bases. This TCR derives from a girl aged 2 to 10 with congenital amegakaryocytic thrombocytopenia, due to receive a stem cell transplant. The sequences come from PBMCs, collected before TCRalphabeta/CD19-depleted stem cell transplant. In nucleotides, the CDR3 is TGTGCCAGCAGCTTAGCGGCGTGGAGGGCCGAAGAGACCCAGTACTTC. Amino acid sequence: CASSLAAWRAEETQYF. Variable domain in full (rest from reference TRBV7-7 and TRBJ2-5): GAGVSQSPRYKVTKRGQDVTLRCDPISSHATLYWYQQALGQGPEFLTYFNYEAQPDKSGLPSDRFSAERPEGSISTLTIQRTEQRDSAMYRCASSLAAWRAEETQYFGPGTRLLVL.